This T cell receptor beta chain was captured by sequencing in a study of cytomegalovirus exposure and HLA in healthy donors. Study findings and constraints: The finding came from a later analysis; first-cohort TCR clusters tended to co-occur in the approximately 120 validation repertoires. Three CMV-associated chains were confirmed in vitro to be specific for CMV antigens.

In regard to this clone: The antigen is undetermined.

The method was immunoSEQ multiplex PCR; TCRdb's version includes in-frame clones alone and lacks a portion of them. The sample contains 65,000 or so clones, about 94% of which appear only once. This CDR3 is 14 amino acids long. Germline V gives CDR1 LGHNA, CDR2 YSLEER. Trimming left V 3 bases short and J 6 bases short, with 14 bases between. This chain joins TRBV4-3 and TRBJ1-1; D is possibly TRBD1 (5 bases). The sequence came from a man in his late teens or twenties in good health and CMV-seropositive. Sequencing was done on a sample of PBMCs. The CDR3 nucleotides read TGCGCCAGCAGCCAGGTCATGGGGGGGGCTGAAGCTTTCTTT. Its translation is CASSQVMGGAEAFF.